This T cell receptor (beta chain) was captured in a study of cytomegalovirus exposure and HLA in healthy donors. TCRdb's copy holds only in-frame clones and misses some; the assay was immunoSEQ multiplex PCR. The data hold roughly 100,000 clones, with roughly 94% observed a single time. The CDR3 is 11 residues long. Trimming took 5 bases from V and 4 from J; bases not matched to a gene: 1. Germline V CDR1 and CDR2: DFQATT, SNEGSKA (reference sequence). Sequencing was carried out using PBMCs. This receptor was obtained from a woman younger than 30 in good health and CMV-seronegative. V gene TRBV20-1 combines with J gene TRBJ1-1; 7 bases agree with TRBD1. The chain's CDR3 is CSAPGGTEAFF. DNA of the CDR3: TGCAGTGCTCCAGGGGGCACTGAAGCTTTCTTT.